The rows below give T cell receptor beta chains drawn from one sample of a study of Ad26.COV2.S vaccination and SARS-CoV-2 variants. Assay: immunoSEQ multiplex PCR; the TCRdb copy retains only in-frame clones and omits some. The profile shows hundreds of thousands of clones, around 92% of them singletons. The sequencing used peripheral blood, collected in a trial of Ad26.COV2.S vaccine versus placebo. These receptors all come from a person between 18 and 65 years old who received the Ad26.COV2.S COVID-19 vaccine or a placebo. Each CDR3 is given with its conserved first and last residue. A D gene is named only where the DNA matches it firmly. Size is stated for part of the rows, as once, few or many counts, or as a class when the clone is expanded.

abundance: .; v_gene: TRBV29-1; d_gene: TRBD1; j_gene: TRBJ2-7; CDR3aa: CSVVGQGAYEQYF
abundance: .; v_gene: TRBV19; d_gene: TRBD2; j_gene: TRBJ2-1; CDR3aa: CASSIGGLAGTPYNEQFF
abundance: .; v_gene: TRBV2; d_gene: .; j_gene: TRBJ2-2; CDR3aa: CASSVVGRSPNTGELFF
abundance: .; v_gene: TRBV5-1; d_gene: .; j_gene: TRBJ2-1; CDR3aa: CASSLAGAEQFF
abundance: .; v_gene: TRBV18; d_gene: .; j_gene: TRBJ2-2; CDR3aa: CASSTVANTGELFF
abundance: .; v_gene: TRBV6-2/TRBV6-3; d_gene: TRBD2; j_gene: TRBJ2-5; CDR3aa: CASSATSGGETQYF
abundance: .; v_gene: TRBV7-9; d_gene: .; j_gene: TRBJ2-1; CDR3aa: CASSFAGVEYNEQFF
abundance: few; v_gene: TRBV5-4; d_gene: TRBD1; j_gene: TRBJ1-1; CDR3aa: CASSLDPGGVNTEAFF
abundance: .; v_gene: TRBV7-2; d_gene: .; j_gene: TRBJ2-1; CDR3aa: CASSLDRLTYNEQFF
abundance: .; v_gene: TRBV3-1/TRBV3-2; d_gene: .; j_gene: TRBJ2-2; CDR3aa: CASSQYRAQRTGELFF
abundance: .; v_gene: TRBV6-6; d_gene: TRBD2; j_gene: TRBJ2-5; CDR3aa: CASSLAGGPVETQYF
abundance: .; v_gene: TRBV6-1; d_gene: .; j_gene: TRBJ1-3; CDR3aa: CASSESKDTIYF
abundance: .; v_gene: TRBV2; d_gene: .; j_gene: TRBJ1-3; CDR3aa: CASRQLVSGNTIYF
abundance: .; v_gene: TRBV25-1; d_gene: .; j_gene: TRBJ2-5; CDR3aa: CASSEYGRGETQYF
abundance: .; v_gene: TRBV28; d_gene: .; j_gene: TRBJ2-3; CDR3aa: CASSLPRSRGSRITDTQYF
abundance: .; v_gene: TRBV10-1; d_gene: .; j_gene: TRBJ1-2; CDR3aa: CATSEGQNYGYTF
abundance: .; v_gene: TRBV19; d_gene: .; j_gene: TRBJ2-5; CDR3aa: CASSGLAGARGETQYF
abundance: once; v_gene: TRBV7-9; d_gene: TRBD1; j_gene: TRBJ2-5; CDR3aa: CASSPAGQGGRTQYF
abundance: .; v_gene: TRBV11-2; d_gene: .; j_gene: TRBJ2-7; CDR3aa: CASSPGTGTYEQYF
abundance: .; v_gene: TRBV29-1; d_gene: TRBD2; j_gene: TRBJ2-3; CDR3aa: CSVEETSVRGDTQYF
abundance: .; v_gene: TRBV6-6; d_gene: TRBD1; j_gene: TRBJ1-3; CDR3aa: CASSRERTGWSGNTIYF
abundance: .; v_gene: TRBV20-1; d_gene: TRBD1; j_gene: TRBJ2-7; CDR3aa: CSASSWDRIHGQYF
abundance: .; v_gene: TRBV7-2; d_gene: .; j_gene: TRBJ2-1; CDR3aa: CASSQGQPPYNEQFF
abundance: .; v_gene: TRBV10-3; d_gene: TRBD1; j_gene: TRBJ2-3; CDR3aa: CAISGGTAPGTTDTQYF
abundance: once; v_gene: TRBV19; d_gene: TRBD1; j_gene: TRBJ1-2; CDR3aa: CASSIWTGVDYGYTF
abundance: .; v_gene: TRBV18; d_gene: .; j_gene: TRBJ1-6; CDR3aa: CASSPQGRDFGSPLHF
abundance: few; v_gene: TRBV27; d_gene: .; j_gene: TRBJ1-6; CDR3aa: CASSLQGSPLHF
abundance: once; v_gene: TRBV6-6; d_gene: TRBD1; j_gene: TRBJ2-7; CDR3aa: CASSYAGGPSYEQYF
abundance: .; v_gene: TRBV7-9; d_gene: TRBD1; j_gene: TRBJ1-4; CDR3aa: CASRSQGATNEKLFF
abundance: .; v_gene: TRBV28; d_gene: .; j_gene: TRBJ1-2; CDR3aa: CASRPGTYNYGYTF
abundance: .; v_gene: TRBV28; d_gene: TRBD2; j_gene: TRBJ2-1; CDR3aa: CASSSGLAGGRTTGFF
abundance: .; v_gene: TRBV30; d_gene: .; j_gene: TRBJ1-2; CDR3aa: CAWSRNRKADGYTF
abundance: .; v_gene: TRBV4-3; d_gene: .; j_gene: TRBJ2-2; CDR3aa: CASSHGPATNTGELFF
abundance: .; v_gene: TRBV4-1; d_gene: .; j_gene: TRBJ1-4; CDR3aa: CASSQAPPGGSLREKLFF
abundance: .; v_gene: TRBV5-1; d_gene: .; j_gene: TRBJ2-3; CDR3aa: CASSLVAGGTDTQYF
abundance: .; v_gene: TRBV6-2/TRBV6-3; d_gene: TRBD2; j_gene: TRBJ2-3; CDR3aa: CASSYSPTGGPTDTQYF
abundance: .; v_gene: TRBV7-2; d_gene: .; j_gene: TRBJ1-5; CDR3aa: CASSTTVNQPQHF
abundance: .; v_gene: TRBV28; d_gene: .; j_gene: TRBJ1-5; CDR3aa: CASSPVAGSNQPQHF
abundance: .; v_gene: TRBV7-9; d_gene: TRBD1; j_gene: TRBJ2-7; CDR3aa: CASSNSWDRDYEQYF
abundance: .; v_gene: TRBV15; d_gene: .; j_gene: TRBJ2-5; CDR3aa: CATSRPGVFETQYF
abundance: .; v_gene: TRBV7-8; d_gene: .; j_gene: TRBJ2-2; CDR3aa: CASSDRSQGWGELFF
abundance: .; v_gene: TRBV6-5; d_gene: .; j_gene: TRBJ2-1; CDR3aa: CASSYAPGGGQFF
abundance: .; v_gene: TRBV19; d_gene: .; j_gene: TRBJ2-1; CDR3aa: CASTGHHYNEQFF
abundance: .; v_gene: TRBV28; d_gene: TRBD1; j_gene: TRBJ2-7; CDR3aa: CASSLTQGMGEQYF
abundance: .; v_gene: TRBV4-2; d_gene: TRBD1; j_gene: TRBJ1-1; CDR3aa: CASSRGTGGMNTEAFF
abundance: .; v_gene: TRBV28; d_gene: .; j_gene: TRBJ1-2; CDR3aa: CASSLIAGGPDYGYTF
abundance: .; v_gene: TRBV11-3; d_gene: TRBD1; j_gene: TRBJ2-7; CDR3aa: CASSSRTGELAEQYF
abundance: .; v_gene: TRBV4-3; d_gene: TRBD1; j_gene: TRBJ2-2; CDR3aa: CASSPFPDRVGGELFF
abundance: .; v_gene: TRBV4-3; d_gene: TRBD1; j_gene: TRBJ2-3; CDR3aa: CASSQDLAGGASRVADTQYF
abundance: .; v_gene: TRBV19; d_gene: .; j_gene: TRBJ1-6; CDR3aa: CASSYGGAYNSPLHF
abundance: .; v_gene: TRBV6-5; d_gene: .; j_gene: TRBJ1-5; CDR3aa: CASSYTSSEPQHF
abundance: .; v_gene: TRBV5-6; d_gene: TRBD2; j_gene: TRBJ2-1; CDR3aa: CASSPSGGPLNEQFF
abundance: .; v_gene: TRBV5-1; d_gene: TRBD1; j_gene: TRBJ1-3; CDR3aa: CASSQAGGPGAGNTIYF
abundance: .; v_gene: TRBV6-2/TRBV6-3; d_gene: .; j_gene: TRBJ1-5; CDR3aa: CASSYVEINQPQHF
abundance: .; v_gene: TRBV6-5; d_gene: .; j_gene: TRBJ2-7; CDR3aa: CASTNEAGAYEQYF